One and the same sample provided the 26 T cell receptor beta chains below, sequenced in a study of blood T cell repertoires in COVID-19. Generated by immunoSEQ multiplex PCR, the TCRdb table keeps only in-frame clones and is missing some. The top ten clones hold under 6.5% of a sample with more than 250,000 clones, roughly nine tenths of them seen once. Material for sequencing was PBMCs or T cells enriched from blood (not recorded which). The origin of the receptors is a woman in her twenties or thirties who had recovered from COVID-19.

The chain has TRBV10-3 and TRBJ1-3; D is possibly TRBD1 (5 bases). The CDR3 covers 12 residues. Germline V lookup: CDR1 ENHRY, CDR2 SYGVKD. Trimming removed 8 bases from V and 3 bases from J, with 8 bases in between. In nucleotides, the CDR3 is TGTGCCATCGCGGGGCTTGGAAACACCATATATTTT. Residues: CAIAGLGNTIYF.

The chain links TRBV5-1 to TRBJ2-1; 9 nucleotides agree with TRBD2. The CDR3 extends over 16 amino acids. After removal of 4 bases from V and 5 bases from J, the junction contained 10 bases not matched to a gene. Germline V gene data show CDR1 as SGHRS and CDR2 as YFSETQ. The CDR3, as DNA: TGCGCCAGCAGCCCCGGGGGTAGCGGGGGTCACAATGAGCAGTTCTTC. The encoded protein is CASSPGGSGGHNEQFF.

V gene TRBV5-6 combines with J gene TRBJ1-2; 8 bases line up with TRBD1. The ends lost 5 bases at V and 4 bases at J; junction bases unmatched: 10. CDR1 is SGHDT, CDR2 YYEEEE, per germline. The length of the CDR3 is 15 residues. The CDR3 reads CASRTYRTGLYGYTF. In DNA form, the CDR3 reads TGTGCCAGCAGGACCTATCGGACAGGGCTCTATGGCTACACCTTC.

The chain uses TRBV2 and TRBJ2-7, with 10 bases fitting TRBD1. V shed 4 bases, J shed 6 bases, and the junction held 6 bases outside the gene matches. The germline V gene encodes CDR1 SNHLY and CDR2 FYNNEI. This CDR3 has 14 amino acids. CDR3 amino acids: CASSGDRGMGEQYF. The CDR3 nucleotides read TGTGCCAGCAGTGGGGACAGGGGAATGGGCGAGCAGTACTTC.

The CDR3 region is CASSSSGGTSYEQYF. The CDR3 bases are TGTGCCAGCAGCTCTAGCGGGGGGACATCCTACGAGCAGTACTTC. The chain couples TRBV11-2 to TRBJ2-7; 11 nucleotides match TRBD2. The CDR3 spans 15 residues. Per germline, CDR1 SGHAT and CDR2 FQNNGV. With 4 bases clipped from V and 1 base from J, the junction kept 3 bases outside the gene matches.

The genes are TRBV4-3 and TRBJ2-2; 10 bases are shared with TRBD2. The CDR3 consists of 19 residues. V dropped 0 bases and J dropped 2; count of bases not matched to a gene: 9. CDR1 is LGHNA and CDR2 is YSLEER in the germline V gene. For the CDR3, the DNA is TGCGCCAGCAGCCAAGAACCCCCAGCGGGGGGGACTAACACCGGGGAGCTGTTTTTT. Translating gives CASSQEPPAGGTNTGELFF.

The chain has TRBV5-6 and TRBJ1-1, with 7 bases aligning to TRBD1. V gave up 0 bases and J gave up 6 bases; unmatched junction bases: 5. This CDR3 comprises 14 residues. The germline CDR1 and CDR2 sequences are SGHDT and YYEEEE. The CDR3 sequence: CASSLAGGRAEAFF. The CDR3 DNA sequence: TGTGCCAGCAGCTTGGCAGGGGGAAGAGCTGAAGCTTTCTTT.

The chain couples TRBV13 to TRBJ1-2; no reliable D call. CDR1 is PRHDT, CDR2 FYEKMQ, per germline (reference sequence). CDR3 length: 12 residues. V lost 3 bases, J lost 5 bases, and 7 bases lay in between. The CDR3 sequence is CASSFTDYGYTF. Here the CDR3 DNA reads TGTGCCAGCAGCTTTACAGATTATGGCTACACCTTC. The full variable domain, its missing parts supplied by reference TRBV13 and TRBJ1-2, is AAGVIQSPRHLIKEKRETATLKCYPIPRHDTVYWYQQGPGQDPQFLISFYEKMQSDKGSIPDRFSAQQFSDYHSELNMSSLELGDSALYFCASSFTDYGYTFGSGTRLTVV.

V is TRBV27 and J is TRBJ1-2, with no clear D. The germline V gene encodes CDR1 MNHEY and CDR2 SMNVEV (reference sequence). There are 14 residues in the CDR3. Trimming took off 3 bases at V and 6 bases at J, with 14 bases between the two ends. CDR3 nucleotides: TGTGCCAGCAGTTTGTCCCCGCGGACTAATGGCTACACCTTC. It is translated as CASSLSPRTNGYTF.

This clone was detected only a few times. The chain carries TRBV15 and TRBJ1-5; D remains unclear. Trimming shortened V by 0 bases and J by 4 bases, and 10 bases separated the two germline ends. Germline CDR1 LNHNV, CDR2 YYDKDF (reference sequence). CDR3 length: 15 amino acids. The CDR3: CATSRDVAANQPQHF. The CDR3 region has the DNA TGTGCCACCAGCAGAGATGTGGCAGCGAATCAGCCCCAGCATTTT.

The chain has TRBV9 and TRBJ1-5; 7 bases match TRBD1. CDR3 length equals 15 residues. V gave up 0 bases and J gave up 6 bases; unmatched junction bases: 6. Germline values: CDR1 SGDLS, CDR2 YYNGEE. The CDR3 DNA is TGTGCCAGCAGCGTAGATGGGGCAGGGGGTCAGCCCCAGCATTTT. This encodes CASSVDGAGGQPQHF.

The gene calls are TRBV24-1 and TRBJ2-1; TRBD1 agrees at 10 bases. Unmatched junction bases numbered 10, after V lost 2 bases and J lost 4 bases. Germline lookup yields CDR1 KGHDR and CDR2 SFDVKD. There are 18 residues in the CDR3. CDR3 loop: CATSDSTIGTGVYNEQFF. CDR3 sequence (DNA): TGTGCCACCAGTGATTCGACGATTGGGACAGGGGTATACAATGAGCAGTTCTTC.

A single count supports this clone. V gene TRBV19 combines with J gene TRBJ1-6; weak D call: TRBD1 (5 bases). The V and J ends lost 3 bases and 10 bases respectively, with 13 bases between them. CDR1 is LNHDA and CDR2 is SQIVND in the germline V gene (reference sequence). This CDR3 is 14 amino acids long. The CDR3 nucleotides read TGTGCCAGTAGTATTCTAGGTTCAGGGTCACCCCTCCACTTT. It codes for CASSILGSGSPLHF. Using reference TRBV19 and TRBJ1-6 for the parts outside the CDR3, the full variable domain is DGGITQSPKYLFRKEGQNVTLSCEQNLNHDAMYWYRQDPGQGLRLIYYSQIVNDFQKGDIAEGYSVSREKKESFPLTVTSAQKNPTAFYLCASSILGSGSPLHFGNGTRLTVT.

The J gene is TRBJ1-6, the V gene TRBV30; 8 bases fit TRBD1. Germline V gene lookup returns CDR1 GTSNPN and CDR2 SVGIG (reference sequence). The CDR3 is 17 amino acids. V trimming: 0 bases; J trimming: 7 bases; junction bases outside the gene matches: 11. CDR3 residues: CAWSVYARQGKNSPLHF. CDR3 bases: TGTGCCTGGAGTGTCTACGCGAGACAGGGGAAGAATTCACCCCTCCACTTT.

The table lists this clone with many counts. This rearrangement joins TRBV10-2 to TRBJ2-7, with 7 positions matching TRBD1. The CDR3 spans 14 residues. V shed 2 bases and J 4 bases; nucleotides not matched to a gene: 5. Per the germline V gene, CDR1 is WSHSY and CDR2 is SAAADI. CDR3 loop: CASSEVGQLYEQYF. For the CDR3, the DNA is TGCGCCAGCAGTGAGGTGGGACAGTTATACGAGCAGTACTTC.

In its sample, this clone was seen once. The genes are TRBV18 and TRBJ1-6; TRBD1 matches at 7 bases. V lost 3 bases, J lost 6 bases, and 11 bases stayed unmatched. The length of the CDR3 is 17 residues. Looked up from germline, CDR1 is KGHSH and CDR2 is LQKENI. The CDR3 protein is CASSPREQGMFNSPLHF. The CDR3 nucleotides read TGTGCCAGCTCACCCCGGGAACAGGGGATGTTTAATTCACCCCTCCACTTT.

J is TRBJ1-5 and V is TRBV24-1; 7 bases match TRBD1. The CDR3 contains 14 residues. The V gene end was trimmed by 2 bases and the J gene end by 9 bases; junction bases not matched to a gene: 6. Germline V gene sequence: CDR1 KGHDR, CDR2 SFDVKD. CDR3 loop: CATSDWDSSSPQHF. The CDR3 DNA is TGTGCCACCAGTGATTGGGACAGTTCATCGCCCCAGCATTTT.

This chain connects TRBV7-2 to TRBJ2-1, with D perhaps TRBD2 (5 bases). Trimming removed 2 bases at V and 15 bases at J, with 17 bases between. Germline V gives CDR1 SGHTA, CDR2 FQGNSA. The CDR3 extends over 13 amino acids. CDR3 nucleotides: TGTGCCAGCAGCTTATGGCCAGACGGGGTGGGGTTCTTC. This translates into CASSLWPDGVGFF.

This rearrangement joins TRBV5-1 to TRBJ1-2; the match to TRBD1 covers 10 bases. Trimming took 4 bases from V and 7 from J; bases not matched to a gene: 10. The germline gives CDR1 SGHRS, CDR2 YFSETQ. This CDR3 is 15 amino acids long. CDR3 residues: CASSAPGTGESGYTF. The CDR3 nucleotides read TGCGCCAGCAGCGCCCCCGGGACAGGGGAATCTGGCTACACCTTC.

The count of this clone is one. The V gene is TRBV4-3, the J gene TRBJ2-1; 7 bases map to TRBD1. Germline CDR1 is LGHNA and CDR2 is YSLEER. Losses at the gene ends were 4 bases for V and 6 bases for J; bases not matched to a gene: 9. This CDR3 spans 15 amino acids. The CDR3: CASSPGTATSNEQFF. In DNA form, the CDR3 reads TGCGCCAGCAGCCCAGGGACAGCAACTTCCAATGAGCAGTTCTTC.

The J gene is TRBJ1-2, the V gene TRBV4-3, with D uncertain. CDR1 LGHNA and CDR2 YSLEER come from the germline V gene. V lost 0 bases and J 4 bases, leaving 15 bases between the germline ends. The CDR3 contains 16 residues. The CDR3 DNA is TGCGCCAGCAGCCAAGATATAGGTCGGAGCACCTATGGCTACACCTTC. It is translated as CASSQDIGRSTYGYTF.

The chain recombines TRBV19 with TRBJ1-2; TRBD1 aligns across 9 bases. V gave up 6 bases and J gave up 0 bases; unmatched junction bases: 5. Germline V CDR1 and CDR2: LNHDA, SQIVND (reference sequence). This CDR3 is 15 amino acids long. The CDR3 sequence: CASSSRTGANYGYTF. CDR3 coding DNA: TGTGCCAGTAGCTCCAGGACAGGGGCTAACTATGGCTACACCTTC.

This clone has just a few counts. This sequence joins TRBV27 and TRBJ1-6; TRBD1 matches at 7 bases. This CDR3 has 15 residues. Germline loops: CDR1 MNHEY, CDR2 SMNVEV (reference sequence). Trimming at V came to 4 bases and at J to 9 bases, leaving 9 bases not matched to a gene. CDR3 sequence: CASSSRTGLGSPLHF. The DNA for the CDR3 is TGTGCCAGCAGTTCAAGGACAGGTTTGGGTTCACCCCTCCACTTT.

The V call is TRBV5-4, the J call TRBJ2-3; 7 positions agree with TRBD2. Germline V gene lookup returns CDR1 SGHNT and CDR2 YYREEE (reference sequence). CDR3 size: 17 residues. J was trimmed by 2 bases and V by 3 bases; bases with no gene match: 12. CDR3 sequence reads: CASSSPGGGPTTDTQYF. The CDR3 bases are TGTGCCAGCAGCTCACCCGGCGGGGGACCAACCACAGATACGCAGTATTTT.

A word on this clone: The sample has other DNA sequences that encode this CDR3 too. The DNA of the CDR3 is TGTGCCAGCTCACCAACAGGGGGGGACTATGGCTACACCTTC. This encodes CASSPTGGDYGYTF. V usage is TRBV18 and J usage is TRBJ1-2, with 8 bases matching TRBD1. The CDR3 runs to 14 residues. V gave up 2 bases and J gave up 3 bases; unmatched junction bases: 2. From germline, CDR1 is KGHSH and CDR2 LQKENI.

The chain combines TRBV10-1 with TRBJ1-1; 7 bases agree with TRBD1. Germline CDR1 WNHNN, CDR2 SYGVQD (reference sequence). V was clipped by 5 bases and J by 6 bases; unmatched bases: 9. The CDR3 runs 14 residues. Written as DNA, the CDR3 is TGCGCCAGCAGTCCGGAACAGGGGATGGCTGAAGCTTTCTTT. Translated: CASSPEQGMAEAFF.